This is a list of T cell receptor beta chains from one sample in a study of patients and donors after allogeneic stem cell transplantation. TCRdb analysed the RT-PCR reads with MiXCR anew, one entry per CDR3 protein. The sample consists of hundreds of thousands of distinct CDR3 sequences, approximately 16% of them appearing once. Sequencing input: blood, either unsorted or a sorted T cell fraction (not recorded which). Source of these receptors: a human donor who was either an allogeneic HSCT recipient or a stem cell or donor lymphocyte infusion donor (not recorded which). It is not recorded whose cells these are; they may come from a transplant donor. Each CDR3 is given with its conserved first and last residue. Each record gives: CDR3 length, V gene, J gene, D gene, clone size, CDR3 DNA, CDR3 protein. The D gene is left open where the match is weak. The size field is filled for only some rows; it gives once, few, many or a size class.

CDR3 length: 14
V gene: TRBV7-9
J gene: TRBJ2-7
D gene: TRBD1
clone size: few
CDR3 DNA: TGTGCCAGCAGCCCTCGAGACAGGGGATTGAAGCAGTACTTC
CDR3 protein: CASSPRDRGLKQYF

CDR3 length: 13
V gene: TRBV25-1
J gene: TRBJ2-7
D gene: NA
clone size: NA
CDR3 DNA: TGTGCCAGCAGTGCAGGGCCGTCCTCAGAGCAGTACTTC
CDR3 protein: CASSAGPSSEQYF

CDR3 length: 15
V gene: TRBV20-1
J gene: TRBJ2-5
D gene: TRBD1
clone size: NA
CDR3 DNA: TGCAGTGCTGGGGACAGTCAAAGGTACCAAGAGACCCAGTACTTC
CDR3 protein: CSAGDSQRYQETQYF

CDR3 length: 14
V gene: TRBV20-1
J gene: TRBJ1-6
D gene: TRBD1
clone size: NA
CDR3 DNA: TGCAGTGCTAGAGGCGGGACAGTAAATTCACCCCTCCACTTT
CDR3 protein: CSARGGTVNSPLHF

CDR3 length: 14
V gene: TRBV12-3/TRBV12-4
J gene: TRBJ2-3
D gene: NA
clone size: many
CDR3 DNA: TGTGCCAGCAGTTACGGACTACCCACAGATACGCAGTATTTT
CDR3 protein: CASSYGLPTDTQYF

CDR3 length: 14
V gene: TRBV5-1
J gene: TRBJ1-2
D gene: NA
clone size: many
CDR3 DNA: TGCGCCAGCAGCCAGGAAGCCAGTAACTATGGCTACACCTTC
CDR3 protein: CASSQEASNYGYTF

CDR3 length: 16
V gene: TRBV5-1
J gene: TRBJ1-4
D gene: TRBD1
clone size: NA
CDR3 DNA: TGCGCCAGCAGCTTGGTCCCGGGACAGGGCAATGAAAAACTGTTTTTT
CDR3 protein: CASSLVPGQGNEKLFF

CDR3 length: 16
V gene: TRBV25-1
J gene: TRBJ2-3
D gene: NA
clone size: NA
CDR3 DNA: TGTGCCAGCAGTGAAGGTATTAGTAGCCGCACAGATACGCAGTATTTT
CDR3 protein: CASSEGISSRTDTQYF

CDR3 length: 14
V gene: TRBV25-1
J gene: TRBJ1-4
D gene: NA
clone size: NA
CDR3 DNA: TGTGCCAGCAGTGAACGATCAACTAATGAAAAACTGTTTTTT
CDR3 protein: CASSERSTNEKLFF

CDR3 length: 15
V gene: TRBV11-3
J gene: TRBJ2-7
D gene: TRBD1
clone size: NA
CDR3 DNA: TGTGCCAGCAGCCCACGGGACAGGGGGAAGAACGAGCAGTACTTC
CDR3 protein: CASSPRDRGKNEQYF

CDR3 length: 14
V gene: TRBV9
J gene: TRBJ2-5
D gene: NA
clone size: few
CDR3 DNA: TGTGCCAGCAGCGTATCGCCCCAGGGGGAGACCCAGTACTTC
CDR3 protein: CASSVSPQGETQYF

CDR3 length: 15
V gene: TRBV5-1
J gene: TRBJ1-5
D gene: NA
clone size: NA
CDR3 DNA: TGCGCCAGCAGCTTGGGGGGTATACACAATCAGCCCCAGCATTTT
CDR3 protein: CASSLGGIHNQPQHF

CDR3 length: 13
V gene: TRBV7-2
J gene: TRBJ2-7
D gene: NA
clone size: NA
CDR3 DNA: TGTGCCAGCAGCTCCCGGGCTACCTACGAGCAGTACTTC
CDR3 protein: CASSSRATYEQYF

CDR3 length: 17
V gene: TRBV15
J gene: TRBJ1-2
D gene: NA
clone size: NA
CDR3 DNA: TGTGCCACCAGCAGAAAATATACGACAGGAACTAACTATGGCTACACCTTC
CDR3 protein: CATSRKYTTGTNYGYTF

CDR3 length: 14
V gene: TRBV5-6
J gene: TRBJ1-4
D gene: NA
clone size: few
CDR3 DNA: TGTGCCAGCACCCGAGTGTTGGCTAATGAAAAACTGTTTTTT
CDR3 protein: CASTRVLANEKLFF

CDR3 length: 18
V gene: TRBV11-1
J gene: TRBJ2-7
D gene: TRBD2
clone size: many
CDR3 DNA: TGTGCCAGCAGCTTAGCTGGGACTAGCGGGAGGAAAACCTACGAGCAGTACTTC
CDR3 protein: CASSLAGTSGRKTYEQYF

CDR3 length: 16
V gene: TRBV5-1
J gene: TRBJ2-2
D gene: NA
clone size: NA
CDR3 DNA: TGCGCCAGCAGCTTGGAGGGGAGAGGGAACACCGGGGAGCTGTTTTTT
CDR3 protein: CASSLEGRGNTGELFF

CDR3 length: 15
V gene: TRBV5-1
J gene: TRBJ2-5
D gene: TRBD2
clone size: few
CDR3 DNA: TGCGCCAGCAGCTTTTCAGCGGGGGCTCAAGAGACCCAGTACTTC
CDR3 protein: CASSFSAGAQETQYF

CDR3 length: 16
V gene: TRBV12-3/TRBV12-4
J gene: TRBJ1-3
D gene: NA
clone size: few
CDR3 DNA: TGTGCCAGCTCCCACCCGGGGCAGCTCTCTGGAAACACCATATATTTT
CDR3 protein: CASSHPGQLSGNTIYF

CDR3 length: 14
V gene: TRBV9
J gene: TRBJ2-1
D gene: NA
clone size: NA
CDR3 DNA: TGTGCCAGCAGCGTAGCGGGGAATAGCGTTGAACAGTTCTTC
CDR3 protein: CASSVAGNSVEQFF

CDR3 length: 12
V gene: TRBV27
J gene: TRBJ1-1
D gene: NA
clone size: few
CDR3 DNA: TGTGCCAGCAGTTTATCGTCAGGGCCCCCTTTCTTT
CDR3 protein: CASSLSSGPPFF

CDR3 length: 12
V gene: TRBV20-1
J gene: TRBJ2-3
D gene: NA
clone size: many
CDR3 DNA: TGCAGTGCTAGGGGCGGGCCAGATACGCAGTATTTT
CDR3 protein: CSARGGPDTQYF

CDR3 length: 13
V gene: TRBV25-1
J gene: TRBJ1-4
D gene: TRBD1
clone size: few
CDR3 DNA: TGTGCCAGCAGTGCTGACAGGGGTCAAAAACTGTTTTTT
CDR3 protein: CASSADRGQKLFF

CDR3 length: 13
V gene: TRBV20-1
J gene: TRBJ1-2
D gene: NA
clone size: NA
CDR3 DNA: TGCAGTGCTAGAGATCCAGGGTTCTATGGCTACACCTTC
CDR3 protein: CSARDPGFYGYTF

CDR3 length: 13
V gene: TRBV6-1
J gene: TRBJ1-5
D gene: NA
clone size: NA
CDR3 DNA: TGTGCCAGCGGTAAAGGGCGCAATCAGCCCCAGCATTTT
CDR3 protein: CASGKGRNQPQHF

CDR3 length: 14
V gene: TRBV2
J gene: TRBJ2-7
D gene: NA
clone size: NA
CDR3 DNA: TGTGCCAGCAGTGCCGGTGGTCAGAGGAGGGAGCAGTACTTC
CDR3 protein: CASSAGGQRREQYF

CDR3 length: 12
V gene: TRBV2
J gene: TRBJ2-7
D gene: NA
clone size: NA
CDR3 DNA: TGTGCCAGCAGTAATATGCTTCCCGAGCAGTACTTC
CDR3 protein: CASSNMLPEQYF

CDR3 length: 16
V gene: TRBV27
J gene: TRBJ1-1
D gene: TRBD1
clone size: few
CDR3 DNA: TGTGCCAGCAGTTTAGGGACAGGGGGCTTCGGCACTGAAGCTTTCTTT
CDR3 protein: CASSLGTGGFGTEAFF

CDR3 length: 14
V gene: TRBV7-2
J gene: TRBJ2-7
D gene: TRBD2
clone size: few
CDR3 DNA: TGTGCCAGCAGCCGTGGAGCGGGGTCCTACGAGCAGTACTTC
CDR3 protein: CASSRGAGSYEQYF

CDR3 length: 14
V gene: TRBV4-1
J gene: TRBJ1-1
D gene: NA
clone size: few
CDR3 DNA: TGCGCCAGCAGCCAGGGGAGGGAGGGCACTGAAGCTTTCTTT
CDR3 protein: CASSQGREGTEAFF

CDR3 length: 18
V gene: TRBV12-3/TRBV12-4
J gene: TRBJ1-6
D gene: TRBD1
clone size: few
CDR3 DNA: TGTGCCAGCAGTATCGCAGGGGGTGTGAGCTCCTATAATTCACCCCTCCACTTT
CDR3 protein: CASSIAGGVSSYNSPLHF

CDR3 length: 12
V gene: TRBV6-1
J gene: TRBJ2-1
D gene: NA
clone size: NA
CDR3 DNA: TGTGCCAGCAGTGAAGGGGGCGTAAAGCAGTTCTTC
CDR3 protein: CASSEGGVKQFF

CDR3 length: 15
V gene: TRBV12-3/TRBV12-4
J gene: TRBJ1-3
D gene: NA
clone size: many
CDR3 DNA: TGTGCCAGCAGTTTCGCCCCGGATTCTGGAAACACCATATATTTT
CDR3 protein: CASSFAPDSGNTIYF

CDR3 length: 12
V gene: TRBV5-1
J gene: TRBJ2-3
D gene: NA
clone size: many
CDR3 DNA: TGCGCCAGCAGCTCCGGAGCAGATACGCAGTATTTT
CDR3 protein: CASSSGADTQYF

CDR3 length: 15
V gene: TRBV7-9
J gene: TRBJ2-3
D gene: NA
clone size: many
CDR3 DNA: TGTGCCAGCAGCTTAAGCGGGCCTAGCACAGATACGCAGTATTTT
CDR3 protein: CASSLSGPSTDTQYF

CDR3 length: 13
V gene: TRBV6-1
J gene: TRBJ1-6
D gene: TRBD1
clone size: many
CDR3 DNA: TGTGCCAGCAGGGGGACAGGGGATTCACCCCTCCACTTT
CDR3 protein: CASRGTGDSPLHF

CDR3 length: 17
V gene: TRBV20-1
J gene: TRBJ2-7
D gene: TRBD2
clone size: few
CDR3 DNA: TGCAGTGCTAGACCCGTGATAGCGGGAGGGATCTTCTACGAGCAGTACTTC
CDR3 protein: CSARPVIAGGIFYEQYF

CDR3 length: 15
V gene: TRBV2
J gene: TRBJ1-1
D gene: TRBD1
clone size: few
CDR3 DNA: TGTGCCAGCAGAGCGGTGGACAGGGGGCGAACTGAAGCTTTCTTT
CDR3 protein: CASRAVDRGRTEAFF

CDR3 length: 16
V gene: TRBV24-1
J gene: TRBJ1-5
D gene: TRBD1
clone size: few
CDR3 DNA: TGTGCCACCAGTGCCCGGGACAGGGGTTCAAATCAGCCCCAGCATTTT
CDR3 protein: CATSARDRGSNQPQHF

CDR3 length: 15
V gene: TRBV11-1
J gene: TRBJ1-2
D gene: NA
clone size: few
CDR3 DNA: TGTGCCAGCAGCTTATTGTCAAGGACACCTTATGGCTACACCTTC
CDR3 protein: CASSLLSRTPYGYTF

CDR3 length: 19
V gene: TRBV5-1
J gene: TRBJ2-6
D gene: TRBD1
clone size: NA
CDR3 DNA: TGCGCCAGCAGTAAAGCCGGGACAGGGTATTCGGGTGGGGCCAACGTCCTGACTTTC
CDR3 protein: CASSKAGTGYSGGANVLTF

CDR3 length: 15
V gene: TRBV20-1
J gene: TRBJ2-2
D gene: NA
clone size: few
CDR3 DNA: TGCAGTGCTAGAGCGGAGAGATCAAACACCGGGGAGCTGTTTTTT
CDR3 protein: CSARAERSNTGELFF